The subject of this entry is one T cell receptor (beta chain). In germline, CDR1 is MDHEN, CDR2 SYDVKM. The V gene lost 7 bases and the J gene lost 5 bases, with 17 bases spanning the gap. The CDR3 is 14 residues long. This specimen comes from a study of T cell responses to AZD1222 COVID-19 vaccine. Using immunoSEQ multiplex PCR, the repertoire was profiled, and TCRdb retains in-frame clones only, with some absent. The top ten clones hold 5% of a sample with around 120,000 clones, just over 90% of them seen once. Here the sequenced sample was peripheral blood, taken 28 days after the second AZD1222 dose. The chain uses TRBV28 and TRBJ1-1, with a weak D call TRBD1 (5 bases). The sequence derives from an adult who received the AZD1222 COVID-19 vaccine. CDR3 nucleotide sequence: TGTGCCAGCACCCCCCATCAGGGAAAAACTGAAGCTTTCTTT. Translating it yields CASTPHQGKTEAFF.